The 2 T cell receptor beta chains given below trace back to one sample, sequenced in a study of shared clonotypes between healthy human individuals. Naive CD8 cells lacked CD45RO and underwent positive selection for CCR7, leaving out terminally differentiated effector memory CD45RA+ cells. Measured with immunoSEQ multiplex PCR; TCRdb has only the in-frame clones, and not every one. The sample has about 2.1 million clones, just over 90% seen once. The sequenced material came from naive CD8+ T cells from PBMCs. The source is a man aged 18 to 29 in good health. Some clones in this sample may be carry-over from other donors' samples.

This chain joins TRBV28 and TRBJ1-2; D is undetermined. The CDR3 is made up of 13 amino acids. V was clipped by 3 bases and J by 3 bases, with 8 bases between them. Germline lookup yields CDR1 MDHEN and CDR2 SYDVKM. CDR3 sequence: CASSFVGDYGYTF. The CDR3 coding sequence is TGTGCCAGCAGTTTTGTTGGGGACTATGGCTACACCTTC.

A note on this clone: Other nucleotide sequences in the sample specify the same CDR3. The V call is TRBV5-1, the J call TRBJ2-7; 7 nucleotides match TRBD2. The CDR3 runs 13 residues. V was pared by 2 bases and J by 3 bases, with 2 bases of the junction left unmatched. CDR1 SGHRS and CDR2 YFSETQ come from the germline V gene. CDR3: CASSLAGNYEQYF. The DNA of the CDR3 is TGCGCCAGCAGCTTAGCGGGGAACTACGAGCAGTACTTC.